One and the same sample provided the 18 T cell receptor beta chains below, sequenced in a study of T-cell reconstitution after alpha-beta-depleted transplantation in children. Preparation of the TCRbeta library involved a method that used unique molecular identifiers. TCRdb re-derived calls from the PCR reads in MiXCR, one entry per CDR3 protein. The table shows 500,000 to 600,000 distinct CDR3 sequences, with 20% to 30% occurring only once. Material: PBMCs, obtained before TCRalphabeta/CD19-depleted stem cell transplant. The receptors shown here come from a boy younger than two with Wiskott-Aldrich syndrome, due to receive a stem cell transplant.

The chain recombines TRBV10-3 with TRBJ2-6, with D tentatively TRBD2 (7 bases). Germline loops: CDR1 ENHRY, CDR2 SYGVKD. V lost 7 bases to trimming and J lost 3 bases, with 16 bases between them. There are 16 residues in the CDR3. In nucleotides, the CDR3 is TGTGCCATCACGTCTGGGGGGGCCAGTGGGGCCAACGTCCTGACTTTC. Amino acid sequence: CAITSGGASGANVLTF.

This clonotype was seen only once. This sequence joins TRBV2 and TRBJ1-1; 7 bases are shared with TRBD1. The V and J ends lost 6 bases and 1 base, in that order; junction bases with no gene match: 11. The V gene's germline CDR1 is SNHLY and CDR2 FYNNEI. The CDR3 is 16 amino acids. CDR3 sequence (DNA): TGTGCCAGCAGGAAACGGACAGGAGGAGGGAACACTGAAGCTTTCTTT. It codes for CASRKRTGGGNTEAFF.

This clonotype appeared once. The CDR3 nucleotides read TGCGCCAGCAGTGAAATTCCAGCCAATTCACCCCTCCACTTT. Protein: CASSEIPANSPLHF. The chain has TRBV5-1 and TRBJ1-6, with D unresolved. This CDR3 comprises 14 residues. The germline V gene has CDR1 SGHRS and CDR2 YFSETQ. Trimming took off 5 bases at V and 7 bases at J, with 13 bases between the two ends.

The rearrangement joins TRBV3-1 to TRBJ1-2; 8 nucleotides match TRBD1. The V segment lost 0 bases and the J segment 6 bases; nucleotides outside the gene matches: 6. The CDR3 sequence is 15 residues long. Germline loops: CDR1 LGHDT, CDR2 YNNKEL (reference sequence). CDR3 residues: CASSQEPRDRNGYTF. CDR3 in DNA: TGTGCCAGCAGCCAAGAACCCCGGGACAGGAATGGCTACACCTTC.

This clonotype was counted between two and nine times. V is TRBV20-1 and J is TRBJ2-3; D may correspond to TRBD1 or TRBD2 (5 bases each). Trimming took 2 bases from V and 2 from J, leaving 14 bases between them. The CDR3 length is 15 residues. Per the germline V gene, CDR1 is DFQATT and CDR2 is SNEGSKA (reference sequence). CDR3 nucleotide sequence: TGCAGTGCTAGACGCGCAGGGAGTTACACAGATACGCAGTATTTT. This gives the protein CSARRAGSYTDTQYF.

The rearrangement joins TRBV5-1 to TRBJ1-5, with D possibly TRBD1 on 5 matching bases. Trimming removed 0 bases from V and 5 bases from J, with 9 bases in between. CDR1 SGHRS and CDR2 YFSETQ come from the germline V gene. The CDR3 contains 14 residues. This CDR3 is CASSLEGSDQPQHF. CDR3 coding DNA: TGCGCCAGCAGCTTGGAGGGGTCAGATCAGCCCCAGCATTTT.

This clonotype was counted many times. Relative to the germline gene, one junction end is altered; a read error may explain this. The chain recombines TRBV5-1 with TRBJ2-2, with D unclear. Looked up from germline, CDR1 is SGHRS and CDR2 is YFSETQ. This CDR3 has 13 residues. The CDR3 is CASSLDGTGELFF. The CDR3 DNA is TGTGCCAGCAGTTTAGATGGGACCGGGGAGCTGTTTTTT.

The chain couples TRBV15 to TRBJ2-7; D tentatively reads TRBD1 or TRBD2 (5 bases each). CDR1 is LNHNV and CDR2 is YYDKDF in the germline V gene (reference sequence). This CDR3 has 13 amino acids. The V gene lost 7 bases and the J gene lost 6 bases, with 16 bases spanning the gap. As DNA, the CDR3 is TGTGCCACCATGCAGGGACCCAACCCCGAGCAGTACTTC. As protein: CATMQGPNPEQYF.

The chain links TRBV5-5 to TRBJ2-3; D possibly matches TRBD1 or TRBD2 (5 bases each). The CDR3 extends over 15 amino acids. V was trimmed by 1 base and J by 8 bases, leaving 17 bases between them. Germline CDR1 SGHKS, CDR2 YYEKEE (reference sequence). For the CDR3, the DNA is TGTGCCAGCAGCTTGCGACAGACTGGGGCGGGTACGCAGTATTTT. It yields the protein CASSLRQTGAGTQYF.

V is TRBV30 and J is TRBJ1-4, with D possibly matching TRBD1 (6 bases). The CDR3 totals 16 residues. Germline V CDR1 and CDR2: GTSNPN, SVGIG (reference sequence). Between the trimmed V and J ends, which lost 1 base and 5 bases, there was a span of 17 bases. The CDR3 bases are TGTGCCTGGAGTGCATTCGGGACACCCTCGAATGAAAAACTGTTTTTT. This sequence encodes CAWSAFGTPSNEKLFF.

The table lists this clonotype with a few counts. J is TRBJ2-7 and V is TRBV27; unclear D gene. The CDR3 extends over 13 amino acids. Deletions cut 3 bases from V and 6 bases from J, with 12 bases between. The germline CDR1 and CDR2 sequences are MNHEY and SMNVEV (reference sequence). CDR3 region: CASSFYPLREQYF. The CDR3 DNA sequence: TGTGCCAGCAGTTTCTACCCCTTGCGCGAGCAGTACTTC.

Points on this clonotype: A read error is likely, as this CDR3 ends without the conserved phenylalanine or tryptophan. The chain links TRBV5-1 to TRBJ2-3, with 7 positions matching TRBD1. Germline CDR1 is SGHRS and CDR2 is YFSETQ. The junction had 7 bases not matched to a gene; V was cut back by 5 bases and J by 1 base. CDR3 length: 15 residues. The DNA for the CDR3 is TGCGCCAGCAGATGGGGGACAGAAGGCACAGATACGCAGTATTCT. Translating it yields CASRWGTEGTDTQYS.

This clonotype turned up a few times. CDR3 amino acids: CSVEVQGANTEAFF. The CDR3 nucleotides read TGCAGCGTTGAAGTGCAGGGGGCGAACACTGAAGCTTTCTTT. The J gene is TRBJ1-1, the V gene TRBV29-1; 8 nucleotides agree with TRBD1. V shed 1 base, J shed 1 base, and the junction held 2 bases outside the gene matches. Germline lookup yields CDR1 SQVTM and CDR2 ANQGSEA. The CDR3 runs 14 residues.

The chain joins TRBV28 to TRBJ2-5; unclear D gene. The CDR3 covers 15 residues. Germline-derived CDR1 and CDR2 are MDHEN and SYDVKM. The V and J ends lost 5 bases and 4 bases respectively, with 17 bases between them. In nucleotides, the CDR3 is TGTGCCAGCAGTCCCCCGGGCCTGGGCCCAGAGACCCAGTACTTC. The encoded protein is CASSPPGLGPETQYF.

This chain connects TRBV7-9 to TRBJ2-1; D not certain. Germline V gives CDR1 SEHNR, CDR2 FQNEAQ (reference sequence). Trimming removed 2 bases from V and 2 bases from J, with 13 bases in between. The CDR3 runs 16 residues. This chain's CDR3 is CASSLTAGGTYNEQFF. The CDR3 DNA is TGTGCCAGCAGCTTAACCGCAGGTGGGACCTACAATGAGCAGTTCTTC.

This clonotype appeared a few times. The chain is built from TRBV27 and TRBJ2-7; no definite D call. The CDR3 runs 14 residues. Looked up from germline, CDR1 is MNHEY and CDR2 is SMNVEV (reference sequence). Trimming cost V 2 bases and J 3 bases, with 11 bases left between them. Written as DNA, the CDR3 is TGTGCCAGCAGTTTACTGAGGACCAACTACGAGCAGTACTTC. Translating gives CASSLLRTNYEQYF.

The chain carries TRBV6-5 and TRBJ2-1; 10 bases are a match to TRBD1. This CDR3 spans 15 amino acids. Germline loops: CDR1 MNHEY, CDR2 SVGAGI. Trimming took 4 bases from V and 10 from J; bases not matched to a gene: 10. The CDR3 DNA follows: TGTGCCAGCAGTTCCCGGGACAGGGGATTTCGGGAGCAGTTCTTC. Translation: CASSSRDRGFREQFF.

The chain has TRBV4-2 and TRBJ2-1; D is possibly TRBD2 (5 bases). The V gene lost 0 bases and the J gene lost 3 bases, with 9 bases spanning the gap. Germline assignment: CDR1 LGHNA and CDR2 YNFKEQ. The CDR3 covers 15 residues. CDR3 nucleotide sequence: TGTGCCAGCAGCCAAGACGCGGGTTTCTACAATGAGCAGTTCTTC. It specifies CASSQDAGFYNEQFF.